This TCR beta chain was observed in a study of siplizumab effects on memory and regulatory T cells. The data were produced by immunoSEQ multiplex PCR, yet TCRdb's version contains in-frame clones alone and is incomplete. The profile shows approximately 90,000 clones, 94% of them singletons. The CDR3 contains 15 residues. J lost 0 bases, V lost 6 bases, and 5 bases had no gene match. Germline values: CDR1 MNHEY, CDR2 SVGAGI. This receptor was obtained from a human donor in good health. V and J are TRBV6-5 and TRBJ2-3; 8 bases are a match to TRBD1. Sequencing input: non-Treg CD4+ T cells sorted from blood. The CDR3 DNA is TGTGCCAGCAGCACAGGGGGGACTAGCACAGATACGCAGTATTTT. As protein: CASSTGGTSTDTQYF.